This T cell receptor (beta chain) derives from a study of shared clonotypes between healthy human individuals. After removal of 4 bases from V and 2 bases from J, the junction contained 5 bases not matched to a gene. Germline-derived CDR1 and CDR2 are MDHEN and SYDVKM. This CDR3 contains 17 residues. Sequenced by immunoSEQ multiplex PCR; TCRdb stores in-frame clones only, minus some. The table lists 2 million to 2.5 million clones, roughly 93% of them singletons. The receptor comes from a man younger than 30 in good health. Some clones in this sample may be carry-over from other donors' samples. This chain joins TRBV28 and TRBJ2-4; 13 bases fit TRBD2. Input material: naive CD4+ T cells from PBMCs. Subset in this sample: CD45RA+ positively selected. The CDR3: CASSSPGLAGSKNIQYF. CDR3 sequence (DNA): TGTGCCAGCAGTTCACCGGGACTAGCGGGATCCAAAAACATTCAGTACTTC. The full variable domain, its missing parts supplied by reference TRBV28 and TRBJ2-4, is DVKVTQSSRYLVKRTGEKVFLECVQDMDHENMFWYRQDPGLGLRLIYFSYDVKMKEKGDIPEGYSVSREKKERFSLILESASTNQTSMYLCASSSPGLAGSKNIQYFGAGTRLSVL.